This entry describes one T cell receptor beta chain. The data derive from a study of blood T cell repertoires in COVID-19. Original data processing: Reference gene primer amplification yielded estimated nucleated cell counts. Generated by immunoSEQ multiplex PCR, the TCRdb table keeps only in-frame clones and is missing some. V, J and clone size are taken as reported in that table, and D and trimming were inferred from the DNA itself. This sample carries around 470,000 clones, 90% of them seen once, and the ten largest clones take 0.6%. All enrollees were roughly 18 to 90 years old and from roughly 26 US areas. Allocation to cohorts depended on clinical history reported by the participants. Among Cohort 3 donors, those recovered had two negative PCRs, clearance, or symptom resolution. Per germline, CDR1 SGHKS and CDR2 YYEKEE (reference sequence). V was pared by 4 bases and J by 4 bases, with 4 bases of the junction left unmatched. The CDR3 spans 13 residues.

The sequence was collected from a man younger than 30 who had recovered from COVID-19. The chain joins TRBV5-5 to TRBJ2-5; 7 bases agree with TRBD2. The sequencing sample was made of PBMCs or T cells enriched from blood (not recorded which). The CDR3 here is CASSGIAGETQYF. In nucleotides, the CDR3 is TGTGCCAGCAGCGGAATAGCGGGAGAGACCCAGTACTTC.